The rows below give T cell receptor beta chains drawn from one sample of a study of OX40 agonist ivuxolimab in advanced cancers. Some clones are missing from TCRdb's copy, which holds only in-frame ones; the method was immunoSEQ multiplex PCR. The sample shows tens of thousands of clones, approximately 90% of them seen only once. This specimen consisted of CD4+ or CD8+ T cells sorted from blood, obtained in a trial of the OX40 agonist ivuxolimab. The receptors were sampled from an adult with an advanced solid tumor such as melanoma, head and neck, liver or kidney cancer. Each CDR3 is given with its conserved first and last residue. The D gene is left open where the match is weak. Size is stated for part of the rows, as once, few or many counts, or as a class when the clone is expanded.

abundance	v_gene	d_gene	j_gene	CDR3aa	CDR3nt
NA	TRBV6-6	TRBD1	TRBJ1-1	CASRGTGSAGTEAFF	TGTGCCAGCAGAGGGACAGGCTCAGCGGGCACTGAAGCTTTCTTT
NA	TRBV6-5	NA	TRBJ1-1	CASSPRGGKNTEAFF	TGTGCCAGCAGCCCTAGGGGGGGCAAGAACACTGAAGCTTTCTTT
NA	TRBV27	NA	TRBJ1-2	CASSPSGRGLNYGYTF	TGTGCCAGCAGTCCGAGCGGTCGGGGGCTAAACTATGGCTACACCTTC
NA	TRBV2	NA	TRBJ2-7	CASRVEGTNYEQYF	TGTGCCAGCAGGGTCGAGGGGACAAACTACGAGCAGTACTTC
once	TRBV5-1	TRBD1	TRBJ2-1	CASSLEGTGRNEQFF	TGCGCCAGCAGCTTGGAGGGGACAGGGCGCAATGAGCAGTTCTTC
NA	TRBV25-1	NA	TRBJ2-1	CASSGFTGLMNNEQFF	TGTGCCAGCAGTGGATTCACAGGGTTAATGAACAATGAGCAGTTCTTC
NA	TRBV28	TRBD2	TRBJ2-3	CASSLTSGYTDTQYF	TGTGCCAGCAGTTTAACTAGCGGTTACACAGATACGCAGTATTTT
NA	TRBV11-2	NA	TRBJ2-3	CASSLDGTSTDTQYF	TGTGCCAGCAGCTTAGATGGCACCAGCACAGATACGCAGTATTTT
NA	TRBV7-2	NA	TRBJ1-2	CASGGQLNYGYTF	TGTGCCAGCGGCGGACAGCTGAACTATGGCTACACCTTC
NA	TRBV4-1	NA	TRBJ2-1	CASSGTGTGYNEQFF	TGCGCCAGCAGCGGTACCGGGACTGGATACAATGAGCAGTTCTTC
NA	TRBV6-5	NA	TRBJ1-5	CASSYSYSNQPQHF	TGTGCCAGCAGTTACTCTTATAGCAATCAGCCCCAGCATTTT
NA	TRBV28	NA	TRBJ2-1	CASSFRFSYNEQFF	TGTGCCAGCAGTTTTCGCTTCTCCTACAATGAGCAGTTCTTC
NA	TRBV6-1	NA	TRBJ1-2	CASSEGLFYGYTF	TGTGCCAGCAGTGAAGGACTATTCTATGGCTACACCTTC
NA	TRBV5-1	TRBD2	TRBJ2-1	CASSLPLGTSYNEQFF	TGCGCCAGCAGCTTGCCCCTCGGGACTAGCTACAATGAGCAGTTCTTC
NA	TRBV2	NA	TRBJ1-5	CASSERGGRNQPQHF	TGTGCCAGCAGTGAAAGGGGGGGGCGCAATCAGCCCCAGCATTTT
few	TRBV28	TRBD1	TRBJ2-5	CASSLSGQGLETQYF	TGTGCCAGCAGTTTATCGGGACAGGGACTGGAGACCCAGTACTTC
NA	TRBV14	NA	TRBJ1-3	CASSQGATGSSGNTIYF	TGTGCCAGCAGCCAAGGGGCTACAGGGTCCTCTGGAAACACCATATATTTT
NA	TRBV5-1	TRBD2	TRBJ2-2	CASSLVSGTTTGELFF	TGCGCCAGCAGCTTGGTGTCCGGGACTACCACCGGGGAGCTGTTTTTT
NA	TRBV5-4	TRBD1	TRBJ2-7	CASSERDRGRSYEQYF	TGTGCCAGCAGCGAACGGGACAGGGGGCGCTCCTACGAGCAGTACTTC
NA	TRBV7-3	NA	TRBJ2-1	CASSSRATGEQFF	TGTGCCAGCTCCTCGAGGGCTACGGGTGAGCAGTTCTTC
few	TRBV28	NA	TRBJ2-7	CASSTSGEGRTYEQYF	NA
NA	TRBV6-5	TRBD1	TRBJ2-7	CASSYLTGGGVHEQYF	TGTGCCAGCAGTTACCTGACAGGGGGCGGTGTCCACGAGCAGTACTTC
NA	TRBV5-1	NA	TRBJ2-7	CASSLRVGSYEQYF	TGCGCCAGCAGCTTGCGGGTAGGGAGCTACGAGCAGTACTTC
NA	TRBV6-6	TRBD2	TRBJ2-7	CASEKASGPLREQYF	TGTGCCAGCGAGAAGGCTAGCGGACCTCTACGTGAGCAGTACTTC